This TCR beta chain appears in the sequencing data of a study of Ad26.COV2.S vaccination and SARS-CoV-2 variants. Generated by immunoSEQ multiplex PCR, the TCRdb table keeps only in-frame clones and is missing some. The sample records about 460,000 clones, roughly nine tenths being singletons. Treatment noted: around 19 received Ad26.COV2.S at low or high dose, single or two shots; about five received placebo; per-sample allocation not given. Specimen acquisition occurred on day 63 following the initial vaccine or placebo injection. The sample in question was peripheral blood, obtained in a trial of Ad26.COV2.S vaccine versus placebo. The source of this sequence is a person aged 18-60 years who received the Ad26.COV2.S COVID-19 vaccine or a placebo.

The CDR3 here is CASSPGGQETQYF. CDR3 bases: TGTGCCAGCAGCCCAGGGGGCCAAGAGACCCAGTACTTC. The rearrangement joins TRBV5-8 to TRBJ2-5, with 7 bases matching TRBD1. CDR3 length equals 13 residues. Germline V gives CDR1 SGHTS, CDR2 YDEGEE. V lost 4 bases to trimming and J lost 1 base; unmatched junction nucleotides: 1.